Following are 14 T cell receptor beta chains from one sample sequenced in a study of breast tumors, draining lymph nodes, adjacent tissues. TCRdb passed the multiplex PCR reads through MiXCR, listing each CDR3 protein once. This table holds under 250,000 distinct CDR3 sequences, approximately 31% found once. Samples came from axillary lymph nodes draining the breast cancer. The source material was axillary lymph node tissue. The receptors were gathered from a female donor with breast cancer. Some clones in this sample may be carry-over from other donors' samples.

There are a few counts of this clonotype. This may stem from a read error, because a much larger clone lies one nucleotide away. This chain connects TRBV6-5 to TRBJ2-7; 8 bases align to TRBD1. Germline V CDR1 and CDR2: MNHEY, SVGAGI. V trimming: 7 bases; J trimming: 6 bases; junction bases outside the gene matches: 14. CDR3 size: 15 residues. As DNA, the CDR3 is TGTGCCAGCAAACAAACGCAGGGGGCGCCGGGCGAGCAGTACTTC. Residues: CASKQTQGAPGEQYF.

Ten or more counts support this clonotype. V is TRBV7-3 and J is TRBJ2-1; D unresolved. Germline V gene data show CDR1 as SGHTA and CDR2 as FQGTGA. V was trimmed by 1 base and J by 6 bases, leaving 7 bases between them. This CDR3 has 13 amino acids. The DNA of the CDR3 is TGTGCCAGCAGCTTAAGACCCCTCAATGAGCAGTTCTTC. It yields the protein CASSLRPLNEQFF.

This clonotype was detected ten times or more. The chain joins TRBV5-1 to TRBJ2-7, with 7 nucleotides matching TRBD1. Germline loops: CDR1 SGHRS, CDR2 YFSETQ. Germline trimming cut 2 bases from V and 1 base from J; bases unmatched to any gene: 3. This CDR3 region has 14 residues. CDR3 nucleotides: TGCGCCAGCAGCTTAAACAGGGGTTCCTACGAGCAGTACTTC. Translating gives CASSLNRGSYEQYF.

This clonotype was recorded many times. CDR3 in DNA: TGTGCCAGCAGCTTAGTTAGCGGGAGCGAGACCCAGTACTTC. This translates into CASSLVSGSETQYF. This chain joins TRBV7-2 and TRBJ2-5, with 9 bases matching TRBD2. This CDR3 is built from 14 residues. With 1 base clipped from V and 5 bases from J, the junction kept 2 bases outside the gene matches. The germline V gene has CDR1 SGHTA and CDR2 FQGNSA. Full variable domain (remainder filled in from reference TRBV7-2 and TRBJ2-5): GAGVSQSPSNKVTEKGKDVELRCDPISGHTALYWYRQSLGQGLEFLIYFQGNSAPDKSGLPSDRFSAERTGGSVSTLTIQRTQQEDSAVYLCASSLVSGSETQYFGPGTRLLVL.

Here the CDR3 DNA reads TGTGCCAGCAGCTTCAAGATCCCCGGCCATGAGCAGTTCTTC. It encodes CASSFKIPGHEQFF. J is TRBJ2-1 and V is TRBV7-2; no definite D call. Trimming removed 3 bases from V and 8 bases from J, with 14 bases in between. The CDR3 totals 14 residues. CDR1 and CDR2 from the germline V gene are SGHTA and FQGNSA.

This clonotype was seen at least ten times. This rearrangement joins TRBV3-1 to TRBJ1-2; 8 nucleotides line up with TRBD1. CDR1 and CDR2 from the germline V gene are LGHDT and YNNKEL (reference sequence). The ends lost 2 bases at V and 7 bases at J; junction bases unmatched: 3. CDR3 length: 13 amino acids. In DNA form, the CDR3 reads TGTGCCAGCAGCCAACAGGACAGGGCTGGCTACACCTTC. Translation: CASSQQDRAGYTF.

This clonotype was counted many times. The chain has TRBV7-8 and TRBJ2-5; D is uncertain. This CDR3 is built from 10 residues. Per the germline V gene, CDR1 is SGHVS and CDR2 is FQNEAQ. V lost 6 bases and J lost 5, with 4 bases in between. CDR3 sequence reads: CASSEETQYF. In DNA, the CDR3 is TGTGCCAGCAGTGAGGAGACCCAGTACTTC.

This clonotype was observed at least ten times. J is TRBJ2-7 and V is TRBV11-3, with D perhaps TRBD1 (6 bases). This CDR3 comprises 13 residues. Germline CDR1 SGHNT, CDR2 YENEEA. V was shortened by 0 bases and J by 6 bases, with 9 bases between the two germline ends. CDR3 protein: CASSLDYRAEQYF. The CDR3 DNA reads TGTGCCAGCAGCTTAGACTACAGGGCCGAGCAGTACTTC.

The chain is built from TRBV7-9 and TRBJ2-3; D is unresolved. Trimming stripped 8 bases from V and 1 base from J, with 13 bases between. The CDR3 consists of 14 residues. Germline V gives CDR1 SEHNR, CDR2 FQNEAQ (reference sequence). CDR3 region: CASDPPARTDTQYF. In nucleotides, the CDR3 is TGTGCCAGCGACCCCCCGGCCCGCACAGATACGCAGTATTTT.

There are many counts of this clonotype. V and J are TRBV5-1 and TRBJ1-5; TRBD1 matches at 7 bases. Germline V lookup: CDR1 SGHRS, CDR2 YFSETQ. Unmatched junction bases numbered 5, after V lost 4 bases and J lost 4 bases. This CDR3 comprises 14 residues. CDR3 in DNA: TGCGCCAGCAGCCCCTCGGACAGGAATCAGCCCCAGCATTTT. This translates into CASSPSDRNQPQHF.

With regard to this clonotype: A much larger clone lies one base from this, so it may be a read error. The chain recombines TRBV15 with TRBJ1-1; 8 bases map to TRBD1. Germline loops: CDR1 LNHNV, CDR2 YYDKDF (reference sequence). This CDR3 comprises 14 residues. CDR3: CTTSGDRGNTEAFF. The CDR3 bases are TGTACCACCAGCGGAGACAGGGGTAACACTGAAGCTTTCTTT.

This clonotype was picked up a small number of times. This sequence may be a read error, since a much larger clone differs from it by one base. The chain combines TRBV6-1 with TRBJ1-4; D gene uncertain. Germline V gene lookup returns CDR1 MNHNS and CDR2 SASEGT. V shed 8 bases and J shed 8 bases, with 21 bases lying between them. The CDR3 extends over 15 amino acids. As DNA, the CDR3 is TGTGCCAGCGGTCTTGAACGAGGGCGTTGGGAAAAACTGTTTTTT. This encodes CASGLERGRWEKLFF.

There are many counts of this clonotype. This chain links TRBV6-1 with TRBJ2-7; D gene unclear. Germline CDR1 and CDR2: MNHNS and SASEGT. The V and J ends lost 4 bases and 2 bases respectively, with 9 bases between them. The CDR3 runs 13 residues. The CDR3: CASSAEAPYEQYF. In DNA, the CDR3 is TGTGCCAGCAGTGCAGAGGCCCCCTACGAGCAGTACTTC.

The chain uses TRBV29-1 and TRBJ2-7, with 7 bases that match TRBD2. The CDR3 has 16 residues. With 2 bases clipped from V and 2 bases from J, the junction kept 12 bases outside the gene matches. Germline CDR1 and CDR2: SQVTM and ANQGSEA. In DNA, the CDR3 is TGCAGCGTTGAATATCCTAGCGGAGCAGTGACCTACGAGCAGTACTTC. Residues: CSVEYPSGAVTYEQYF.